Included here is one TCR beta chain sequence, with context. This entry comes from a study of cytomegalovirus exposure and HLA in healthy donors. Across the study: There were 350 to 400 genotyped donors. Of these, 81% fell in the genetic ancestry cluster associated with self-reported Caucasian donors.

Germline V lookup: CDR1 SQVTM, CDR2 ANQGSEA. CDR3 length equals 14 residues. The V and J ends lost 5 bases and 3 bases, in that order; junction bases with no gene match: 9. A multiplex PCR was run with 60 Vbeta primers and 13 Jbeta primers. Here immunoSEQ multiplex PCR was the method, and the copy in TCRdb shows in-frame clones only, minus some. This table holds 100,000 to 150,000 clones, around 80% found once. Sequencing was carried out using PBMCs. The receptor was derived from a woman between 25 and 40 years old in good health and CMV-seronegative. The chain uses TRBV29-1 and TRBJ1-1; 7 bases are shared with TRBD1. CDR3 loop: CSVRLTGKHTEAFF. The CDR3 DNA reads TGCAGCGTTCGCTTGACAGGGAAGCACACTGAAGCTTTCTTT.